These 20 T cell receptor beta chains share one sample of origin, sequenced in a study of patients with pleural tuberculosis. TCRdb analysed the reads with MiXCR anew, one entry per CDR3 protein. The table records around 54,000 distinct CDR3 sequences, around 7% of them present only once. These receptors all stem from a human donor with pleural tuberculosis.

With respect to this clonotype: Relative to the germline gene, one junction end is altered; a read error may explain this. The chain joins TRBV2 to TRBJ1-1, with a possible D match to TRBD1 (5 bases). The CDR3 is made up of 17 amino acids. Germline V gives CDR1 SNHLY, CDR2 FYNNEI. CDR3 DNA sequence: TGTGCCAGCAGTGAGGGGGACGCCTATAGGACGAACACTGGAGCTTTCTTT. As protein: CASSEGDAYRTNTGAFF.

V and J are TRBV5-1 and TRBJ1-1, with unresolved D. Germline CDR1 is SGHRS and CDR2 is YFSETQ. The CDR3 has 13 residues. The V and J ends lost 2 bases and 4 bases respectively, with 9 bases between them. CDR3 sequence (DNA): TGCGCCAGCAGCTTAATACTGAGCACTGAAGCTTTCTTT. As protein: CASSLILSTEAFF.

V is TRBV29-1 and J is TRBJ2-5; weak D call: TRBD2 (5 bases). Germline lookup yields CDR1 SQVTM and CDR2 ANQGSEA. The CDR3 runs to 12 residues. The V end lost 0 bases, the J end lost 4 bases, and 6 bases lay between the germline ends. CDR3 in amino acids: CSVEDRGETQYF. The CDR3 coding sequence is TGCAGCGTTGAAGATCGGGGAGAGACCCAGTACTTC.

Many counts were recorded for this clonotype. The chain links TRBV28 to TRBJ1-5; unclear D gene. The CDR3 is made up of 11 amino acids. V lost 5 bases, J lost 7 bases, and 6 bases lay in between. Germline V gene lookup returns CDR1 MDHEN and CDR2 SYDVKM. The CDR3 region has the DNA TGTGCCAGCAGTATGAACCAGCCCCAGCATTTT. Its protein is CASSMNQPQHF.

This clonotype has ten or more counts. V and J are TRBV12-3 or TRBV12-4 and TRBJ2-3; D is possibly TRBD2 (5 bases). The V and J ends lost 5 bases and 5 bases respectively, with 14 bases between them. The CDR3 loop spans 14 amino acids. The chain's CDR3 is CASSPDSARDTQYF. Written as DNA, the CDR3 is TGTGCCAGCAGTCCGGACTCAGCCCGAGATACGCAGTATTTT.

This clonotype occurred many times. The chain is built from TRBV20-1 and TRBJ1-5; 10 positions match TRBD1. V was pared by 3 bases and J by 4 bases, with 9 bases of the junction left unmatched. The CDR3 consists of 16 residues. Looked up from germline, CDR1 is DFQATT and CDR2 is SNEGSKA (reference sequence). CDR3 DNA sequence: TGCAGTGCTAGTGAATCCGGGACAGGGGATAATCAGCCCCAGCATTTT. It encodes CSASESGTGDNQPQHF.

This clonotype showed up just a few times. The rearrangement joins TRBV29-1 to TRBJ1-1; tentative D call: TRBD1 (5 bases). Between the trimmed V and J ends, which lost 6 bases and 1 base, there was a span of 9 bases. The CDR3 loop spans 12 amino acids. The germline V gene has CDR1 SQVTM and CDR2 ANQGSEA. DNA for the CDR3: TGCAGCGTCCCGGACAAGAACACTGAAGCTTTCTTT. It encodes CSVPDKNTEAFF.

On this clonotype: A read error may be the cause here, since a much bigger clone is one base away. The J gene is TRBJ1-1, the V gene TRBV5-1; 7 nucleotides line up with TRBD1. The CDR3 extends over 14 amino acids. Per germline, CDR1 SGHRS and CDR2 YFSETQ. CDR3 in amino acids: CTSSLDRSLNEAFF. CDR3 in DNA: TGCACCAGCAGCCTGGACAGGTCCCTAAACGAAGCTTTCTTT. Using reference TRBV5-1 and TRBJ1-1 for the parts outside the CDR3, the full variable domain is KAGVTQTPRYLIKTRGQQVTLSCSPISGHRSVSWYQQTPGQGLQFLFEYFSETQRNKGNFPGRFSGRQFSNSRSEMNVSTLELGDSALYLCTSSLDRSLNEAFFGQGTRLTVV.

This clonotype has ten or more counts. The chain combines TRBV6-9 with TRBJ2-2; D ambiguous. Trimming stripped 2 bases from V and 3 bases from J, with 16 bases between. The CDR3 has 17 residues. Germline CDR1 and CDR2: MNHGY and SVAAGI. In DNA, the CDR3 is TGTGCCAGCAGTTATACTCCGACCTGGGCGGACACCGGGGAGCTGTTTTTT. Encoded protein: CASSYTPTWADTGELFF.

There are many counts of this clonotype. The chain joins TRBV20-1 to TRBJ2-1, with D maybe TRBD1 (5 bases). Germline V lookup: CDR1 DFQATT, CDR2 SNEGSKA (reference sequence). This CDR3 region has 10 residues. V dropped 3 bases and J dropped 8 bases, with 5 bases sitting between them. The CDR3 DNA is TGCAGTGCTAGGGGGCATGAGCAGTTCTTC. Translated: CSARGHEQFF.

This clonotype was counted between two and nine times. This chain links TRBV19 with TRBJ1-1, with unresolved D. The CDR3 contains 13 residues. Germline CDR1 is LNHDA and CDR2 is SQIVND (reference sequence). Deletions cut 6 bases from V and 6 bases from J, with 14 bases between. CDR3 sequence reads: CASRTDGRPEAFF. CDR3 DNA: TGTGCCAGTAGAACGGACGGACGACCTGAAGCTTTCTTT.

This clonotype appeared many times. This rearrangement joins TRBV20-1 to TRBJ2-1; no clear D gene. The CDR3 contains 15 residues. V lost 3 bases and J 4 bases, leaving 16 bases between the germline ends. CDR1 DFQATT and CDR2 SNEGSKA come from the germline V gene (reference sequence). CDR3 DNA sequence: TGCAGTGCTAGGCCTCACCGCGGAGCTTACAATGAGCAGTTCTTC. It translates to CSARPHRGAYNEQFF.

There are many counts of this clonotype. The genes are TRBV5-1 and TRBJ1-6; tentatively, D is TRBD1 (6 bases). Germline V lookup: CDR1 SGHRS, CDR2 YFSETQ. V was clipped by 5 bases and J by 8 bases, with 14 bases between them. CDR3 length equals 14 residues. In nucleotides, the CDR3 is TGCGCCAGCAGAAGGGGGACGGATGATTCACCCCTCCACTTT. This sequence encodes CASRRGTDDSPLHF.

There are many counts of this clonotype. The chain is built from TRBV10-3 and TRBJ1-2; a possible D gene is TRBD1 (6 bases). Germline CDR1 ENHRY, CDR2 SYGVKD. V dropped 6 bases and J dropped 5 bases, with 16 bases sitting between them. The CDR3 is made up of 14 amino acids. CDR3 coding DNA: TGTGCCATCAGGTGGACAGAACTTACGTATGGCTACACCTTC. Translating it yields CAIRWTELTYGYTF.

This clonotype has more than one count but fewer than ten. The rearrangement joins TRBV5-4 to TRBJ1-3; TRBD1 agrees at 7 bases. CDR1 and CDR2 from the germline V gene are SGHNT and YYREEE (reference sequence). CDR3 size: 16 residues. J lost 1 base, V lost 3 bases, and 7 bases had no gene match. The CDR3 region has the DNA TGTGCCAGCAGCTGGGACAGTCGGGCGTCTGGAAACACCATATATTTT. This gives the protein CASSWDSRASGNTIYF.

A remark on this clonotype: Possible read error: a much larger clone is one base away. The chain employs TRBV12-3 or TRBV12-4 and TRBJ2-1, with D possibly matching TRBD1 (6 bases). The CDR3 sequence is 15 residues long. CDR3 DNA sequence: TGTGCCAGCAGTTTACGGCAGGGGTCCTACAATGAGCTGTTCTTC. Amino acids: CASSLRQGSYNELFF.

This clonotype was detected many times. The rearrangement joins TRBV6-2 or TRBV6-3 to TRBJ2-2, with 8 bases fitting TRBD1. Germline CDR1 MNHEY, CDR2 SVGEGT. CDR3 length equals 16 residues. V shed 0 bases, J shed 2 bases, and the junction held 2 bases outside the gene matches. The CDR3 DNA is TGTGCCAGCAGTTACTCGGACAGGGCTAACACCGGGGAGCTGTTTTTT. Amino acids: CASSYSDRANTGELFF.

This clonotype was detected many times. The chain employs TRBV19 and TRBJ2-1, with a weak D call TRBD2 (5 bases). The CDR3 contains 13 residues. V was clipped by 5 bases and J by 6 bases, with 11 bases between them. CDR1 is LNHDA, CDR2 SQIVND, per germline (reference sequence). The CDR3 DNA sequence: TGTGCCAGTAGTCCCCGGACTGTCAATGAGCAGTTCTTC. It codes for CASSPRTVNEQFF.

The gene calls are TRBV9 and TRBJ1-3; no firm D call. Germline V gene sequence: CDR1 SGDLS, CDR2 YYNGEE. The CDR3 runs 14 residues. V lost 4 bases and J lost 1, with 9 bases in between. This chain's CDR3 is CASSPPSSGNTIYF. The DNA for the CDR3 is TGTGCCAGCAGCCCCCCCAGTTCTGGAAACACCATATATTTT. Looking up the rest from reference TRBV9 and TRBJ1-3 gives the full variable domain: DSGVTQTPKHLITATGQRVTLRCSPRSGDLSVYWYQQSLDQGLQFLIQYYNGEERAKGNILERFSAQQFPDLHSELNLSSLELGDSALYFCASSPPSSGNTIYFGEGSWLTVV.

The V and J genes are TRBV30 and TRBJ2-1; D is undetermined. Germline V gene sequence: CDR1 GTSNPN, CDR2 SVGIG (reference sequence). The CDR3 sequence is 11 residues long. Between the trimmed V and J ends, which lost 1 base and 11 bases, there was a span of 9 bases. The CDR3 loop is CAWSAGPKQFF. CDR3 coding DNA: TGTGCCTGGAGTGCTGGCCCCAAGCAGTTCTTC.